This TCR beta chain was recorded in a study of blood T cell repertoires in COVID-19. About the study: The origin of the acute and convalescent COVID-19 samples was the United States, Italy and Spain.

CDR3 length equals 17 residues. With V trimmed by 0 bases and J by 2 bases, 3 bases remained unmatched. Germline CDR1 SGHNT, CDR2 YYREEE (reference sequence). Authors' data handling: Reference gene primer amplification in the assay estimated nucleated cell counts. The data were produced by immunoSEQ multiplex PCR, yet TCRdb's version contains in-frame clones alone and is incomplete. The V and J calls and clone size come from that table; D and trimming were worked out from the DNA. The sample consists of about 320,000 clones, 70% to 90% of them appearing once. Sample: peripheral blood. The genes are TRBV5-4 and TRBJ2-3; 13 nucleotides line up with TRBD2. The clonotype originates from a human donor in a cohort sampled during active COVID-19. CDR3 region: CASSLGLAGGNTDTQYF. The DNA for the CDR3 is TGTGCCAGCAGCTTGGGACTAGCGGGGGGAAACACAGATACGCAGTATTTT.